One and the same sample provided the 6 T cell receptor beta chains below, sequenced in a study of Tregs in tolerant kidney transplant recipients. Method: immunoSEQ multiplex PCR; TCRdb's copy keeps in-frame clones and lacks some. The table lists 50,000 or so clones. The sequencing used CD4+ T cells from blood, collected before the transplant. These receptors were collected from a human donor who received a combined kidney and bone marrow transplant.

Comment on this clone: The missing CDR3 end, 3 residues past where the read stops, is filled in from the germline J gene. This chain links TRBV2 with TRBJ1-5; unclear D gene. The CDR3 runs 15 residues. The germline CDR1 and CDR2 sequences are SNHLY and FYNNEI. Between the trimmed V and J ends, which lost 4 bases and 1 base, there was a span of 11 bases. The part of the CDR3 DNA that was read is TGTGCCAGCAGTGTTGAGGTCGGGAGCAATCAGCCC. Protein sequence: CASSVEVGSNQP. The CDR3 reads in full as CASSVEVGSNQPQHF.

With respect to this clone: The read halts 3 residues ahead of the CDR3 end, with the missing end drawn from the germline J gene. The chain couples TRBV18 to TRBJ1-1; the D gene is possibly TRBD1 (6 bases). Germline V gene lookup returns CDR1 KGHSH and CDR2 LQKENI. The V end lost 1 base, the J end lost 3 bases, and 12 bases lay between the germline ends. The CDR3 runs to 15 residues. The covered CDR3 bases are TGTGCCAGCTCACCACGGGGGCAGGTAGACACTGAA. Translating it yields CASSPRGQVDTE. The entire CDR3 sequence reads CASSPRGQVDTEAFF.

To note about this clone: Read data end 3 residues before the CDR3 end; the end is taken from the germline J gene. This chain joins TRBV7-9 and TRBJ1-2; TRBD1 aligns across 8 bases. The CDR3 totals 15 residues. CDR1 SEHNR and CDR2 FQNEAQ come from the germline V gene (reference sequence). V was clipped by 5 bases and J by 2 bases; unmatched bases: 7. The sequenced CDR3 bases are TGTGCCAGCAGCCCAGGACAGGGAGGGAACTATGGC. Translating gives CASSPGQGGNYG. The whole CDR3 reads CASSPGQGGNYGYTF.

The CDR3 bases that were read are TGCAGCGTTGGACAGGGCCTGGATGGC. This codes for CSVGQGLDG. The whole CDR3 sequence reads CSVGQGLDGYTF. The J gene is TRBJ1-2, the V gene TRBV29-1, with 7 bases matching TRBD1. The CDR3 extends 3 residues past the end of the read, so its final part is completed from the germline J gene. The CDR3 runs to 12 residues. Germline values: CDR1 SQVTM, CDR2 ANQGSEA. J gave up 6 bases and V 4 bases, and 5 bases lay outside the gene matches.

On this clone: The read terminates 3 residues before the CDR3 end, so the remaining end is supplied by the germline J gene. This chain links TRBV6-2 or TRBV6-3 with TRBJ1-1, with D maybe TRBD1 (5 bases). The germline gives CDR1 MNHEY, CDR2 SVGEGT. CDR3 length: 12 residues. The chain's CDR3 is CASSQQEAGAFF. CDR3 DNA (partial): TGTGCCAGCAGTCAACAGGAGGCCGGA.

Details on this clone: Read sequence stops 3 residues before the CDR3 end, and the germline J gene provides the missing end. The J gene is TRBJ2-3, the V gene TRBV5-1; the D gene is possibly TRBD1 (6 bases). The CDR3 length is 16 residues. Germline CDR1 is SGHRS and CDR2 is YFSETQ. With 3 bases removed from V and 2 bases from J, the gap between germline ends came to 16 bases. CDR3 sequence: CASSSDRQAVTDTQYF. The part of the CDR3 DNA that was read is TGCGCCAGCAGCTCAGACAGGCAAGCGGTCACAGATACG.